This entry features one T cell receptor (beta chain) sequence. The antigen is undetermined. This record comes from a study of Tregs in tolerant kidney transplant recipients. Study results and limitations: The small number of patients limits these findings pending further validation. Biological reproducibility was not directly addressed in this study.

Assay: immunoSEQ multiplex PCR; the TCRdb copy retains only in-frame clones and omits some. The sample has about 240,000 clones, approximately 84% seen once. V lost 3 bases and J 3 bases, leaving 9 bases between the germline ends. The CDR3 is 13 residues long. Germline V CDR1 and CDR2: LGHNA, YNFKEQ. This sequence was found in a human donor in good health. Specimen: CD4+ T cells from blood. The chain links TRBV4-2 to TRBJ2-7; D unresolved. DNA of the CDR3: TGTGCCAGCAGCCAGATCTTGGACTACGAGCAGTACTTC. It encodes CASSQILDYEQYF.